One sample yielded the 6 T cell receptor beta chains listed below, sequenced in a study of patients and donors after allogeneic stem cell transplantation. TCRdb re-analysed the RT-PCR reads in MiXCR, keeping a single row per CDR3 protein. Here the sample spans about 960,000 distinct CDR3 sequences, 18% being singletons. Sequenced: blood, either unsorted or a sorted T cell fraction (not recorded which). The receptors derive from a human donor who was either an allogeneic HSCT recipient or a stem cell or donor lymphocyte infusion donor (not recorded which). It is not recorded whose cells these are; they may come from a transplant donor.

The chain recombines TRBV5-5 with TRBJ1-5; 7 positions agree with TRBD1. The V and J ends lost 1 base and 2 bases, in that order; junction bases with no gene match: 6. The CDR3 is 16 residues long. Germline V CDR1 and CDR2: SGHKS, YYEKEE (reference sequence). The CDR3 is CASSLRQGKGNQPQHF. CDR3 sequence (DNA): TGTGCCAGCAGCTTGCGACAGGGAAAAGGCAATCAGCCCCAGCATTTT.

This clonotype was detected only a few times. This rearrangement joins TRBV12-3 or TRBV12-4 to TRBJ1-2, with 7 bases that match TRBD1. The CDR3 loop spans 16 amino acids. Trimming at V came to 0 bases and at J to 7 bases, leaving 11 bases not matched to a gene. CDR3 DNA: TGTGCCAGCAGTTTAGCCCCGACAGGGCCGGGGGGTGGCTACACCTTC. Translating gives CASSLAPTGPGGGYTF.

The genes are TRBV6-1 and TRBJ1-2, with 7 bases identical to TRBD1. Trimming removed 6 bases from V and 4 bases from J; junction bases left unmatched: 11. CDR3 length equals 15 residues. Germline V gene data show CDR1 as MNHNS and CDR2 as SASEGT. The CDR3: CASSRGDRDGYGYTF. The CDR3 bases are TGTGCCAGCAGCAGGGGCGACAGGGACGGCTATGGCTACACCTTC.

This clonotype occurred a few times. The chain links TRBV29-1 to TRBJ1-1, with D possibly TRBD1 on 6 matching bases. V gave up 7 bases and J gave up 5 bases, with 20 bases separating them. CDR3 length equals 14 residues. CDR1 is SQVTM, CDR2 ANQGSEA, per germline. CDR3 region: CSGGARNSGTEAFF. CDR3 coding DNA: TGCAGCGGGGGGGCGAGGAATTCAGGTACTGAAGCTTTCTTT.

This clonotype has a handful of counts. The V call is TRBV4-1, the J call TRBJ1-4, with 8 nucleotides matching TRBD1. The CDR3 runs to 17 residues. Germline V gene sequence: CDR1 MGHRA, CDR2 YSYEKL. V shed 0 bases, J shed 2 bases, and the junction held 5 bases outside the gene matches. CDR3 DNA sequence: TGCGCCAGCAGCCAAGATCAGGGGGCGTCGACTAATGAAAAACTGTTTTTT. This codes for CASSQDQGASTNEKLFF.

This chain connects TRBV20-1 to TRBJ2-5, with no clear D. The V gene's germline CDR1 is DFQATT and CDR2 SNEGSKA (reference sequence). The V gene lost 3 bases and the J gene lost 5 bases, with 16 bases spanning the gap. This CDR3 is built from 14 residues. CDR3 DNA: TGCAGTGCTAGCGGTCGGGTTTTAAGGGAGACCCAGTACTTC. Translated: CSASGRVLRETQYF.